The rows below give T cell receptor beta chains drawn from one sample of a study of molecular identifiers for immune sequencing clone quantification. TCRdb reanalysed the PCR reads using MiXCR and keeps one entry per CDR3 protein. The sample includes hundreds of thousands of distinct CDR3 sequences, about 20% of them seen just once. Input material: naive CD8+ T cells from blood, with Jurkat cell RNA spiked in. The receptors derive from a human donor in good health. Some libraries in this study had Jurkat cell RNA spiked in. Each CDR3 is given without its conserved first and last residue. Each record gives: CDR3 protein, clone size, V gene, J gene, D gene. A D gene is named only where the DNA matches it firmly. Part of the rows lack a size; the others show once, few, many or a class for expanded clones.

CDR3: ASSAQGTNTEAF; size: many; V: TRBV2; J: TRBJ1-1; D: TRBD1
CDR3: ASSYSVPFPQETQY; size: few; V: TRBV6-2/TRBV6-3; J: TRBJ2-5; D: .
CDR3: ASSQEDRYQPQH; size: many; V: TRBV4-1; J: TRBJ1-5; D: .
CDR3: ASSPRGSGSIADTQY; size: many; V: TRBV7-9; J: TRBJ2-3; D: .
CDR3: ASSFLENYGYT; size: many; V: TRBV5-1; J: TRBJ1-2; D: .
CDR3: ASSEVGGADTQY; size: many; V: TRBV7-2; J: TRBJ2-3; D: .
CDR3: ASSAGLANGELF; size: .; V: TRBV9; J: TRBJ2-2; D: TRBD2
CDR3: ASSVAVSSYNSPLH; size: .; V: TRBV9; J: TRBJ1-6; D: .
CDR3: ASSPPLTGGVQPQH; size: many; V: TRBV18; J: TRBJ1-5; D: TRBD1
CDR3: SAPFYSDNEKLF; size: many; V: TRBV20-1; J: TRBJ1-4; D: .
CDR3: ASALLGESYEQY; size: many; V: TRBV7-3; J: TRBJ2-7; D: .
CDR3: ASSFTGGSGTEAF; size: few; V: TRBV11-2; J: TRBJ1-1; D: .
CDR3: ASNHREDTDTQY; size: .; V: TRBV19; J: TRBJ2-3; D: .
CDR3: ASGLTGASDTQY; size: .; V: TRBV6-5; J: TRBJ2-3; D: .
CDR3: ASGDGQSNEQF; size: many; V: TRBV6-5; J: TRBJ2-1; D: .
CDR3: ASSLGQDSNQPQH; size: many; V: TRBV7-9; J: TRBJ1-5; D: TRBD1
CDR3: ASSYDTSGSGSYEQY; size: many; V: TRBV6-5; J: TRBJ2-7; D: TRBD2
CDR3: ASSLAMDGEAF; size: many; V: TRBV5-1; J: TRBJ1-1; D: .
CDR3: ASSLSADPLTQH; size: many; V: TRBV11-2; J: TRBJ1-5; D: .
CDR3: ASTETGYNSPLH; size: many; V: TRBV27; J: TRBJ1-6; D: .
CDR3: ASRSTGTDYT; size: .; V: TRBV6-5; J: TRBJ1-2; D: .
CDR3: ASSQDPGQRNTEAF; size: many; V: TRBV3-1; J: TRBJ1-1; D: TRBD1
CDR3: ASSTDRVEQF; size: few; V: TRBV7-9; J: TRBJ2-1; D: TRBD1
CDR3: ASSTGLAGALTDTQY; size: many; V: TRBV7-6; J: TRBJ2-3; D: TRBD2
CDR3: ASSAGMSGANVLT; size: many; V: TRBV7-9; J: TRBJ2-6; D: .
CDR3: ASSPQTGYYEQY; size: few; V: TRBV6-2/TRBV6-3; J: TRBJ2-7; D: TRBD1
CDR3: ASSQSPGGGTEAF; size: many; V: TRBV4-1; J: TRBJ1-1; D: TRBD1